The present T cell receptor beta chain was sequenced within a study of control samples from healthy donors and cancer patients. The method was immunoSEQ multiplex PCR; TCRdb's version includes in-frame clones alone and lacks a portion of them. The sample shows about 140,000 clones, about 90% of them seen only once. On this clone itself: Sequence at one end of the junction differs from germline and may be a read error.

Germline-derived CDR1 and CDR2 are SQVTM and ANQGSEA. CDR3 length: 13 residues. The receptor was isolated from a man aged 18 to 29 in good health. V and J are TRBV29-1 and TRBJ2-5, with no clear D. The sample comprised blood. This CDR3 is CSVEALNEETQYF. CDR3 sequence (DNA): TGCAGCGTAGAAGCACTGAACGAAGAGACCCAGTACTTC.